One sample yielded the 22 T cell receptor beta chains listed below, sequenced in a study of T cells in Graves' hyperthyroidism and ophthalmopathy. From RNA transcripts, TCR beta CDR3 regions were amplified. TCR CDR3 underwent first-round RT-PCR with the HTBI primer set. TCRdb reprocessed the multiplex PCR reads via MiXCR and lists one record per CDR3 protein. Here the sample spans roughly 250,000 distinct CDR3 sequences, less than 20% being singletons. Input material: blood. The receptors here all came from a woman younger than 35 with Graves' ophthalmopathy.

As to this clonotype: Given a much more abundant clone one base away, this may be a read error. V is TRBV5-1 and J is TRBJ2-3, with TRBD2 matching 9 bases. This CDR3 comprises 17 residues. CDR1 and CDR2 from the germline V gene are SGHRS and YFSETQ. V shed 4 bases, J shed 2 bases, and the junction held 11 bases outside the gene matches. This CDR3 is CASSRGASGDLTDTQYF. The CDR3 DNA sequence: TGCGCCAGCAGCCGAGGGGCTAGCGGGGATCTCACAGATACGCAGTATTTT.

At least ten counts were recorded for this clonotype. The V and J genes are TRBV5-6 and TRBJ1-2; D unresolved. Between the trimmed V and J ends, which lost 10 bases and 6 bases, there was a span of 22 bases. The length of the CDR3 is 14 residues. Per the germline V gene, CDR1 is SGHDT and CDR2 is YYEEEE. The CDR3 DNA reads as TGTGCCTCTTGTGATGGCAGGCAGCGTGATGGCTACACCTTC. This gives the protein CASCDGRQRDGYTF.

The rearrangement joins TRBV5-1 to TRBJ2-2; 9 positions match TRBD1. This CDR3 has 16 amino acids. CDR1 and CDR2 from the germline V gene are SGHRS and YFSETQ. V trimming: 5 bases; J trimming: 4 bases; junction bases outside the gene matches: 9. In nucleotides, the CDR3 is TGCGCCAGCAGAAACATGGGACAGGGCGGCACCGGGGAGCTGTTTTTT. This codes for CASRNMGQGGTGELFF. The variable domain in full, with the rest retrieved from reference TRBV5-1 and TRBJ2-2, is KAGVTQTPRYLIKTRGQQVTLSCSPISGHRSVSWYQQTPGQGLQFLFEYFSETQRNKGNFPGRFSGRQFSNSRSEMNVSTLELGDSALYLCASRNMGQGGTGELFFGEGSRLTVL.

This clonotype was seen once. CDR3 in DNA: TGTGCCACCAACGCACTAGCGGGGGGGAGTTCCTACGAGCAGTACTTC. Encoded protein: CATNALAGGSSYEQYF. V gene TRBV24-1 combines with J gene TRBJ2-7, with 13 bases aligning to TRBD2. The CDR3 extends over 16 amino acids. Germline V gene data show CDR1 as KGHDR and CDR2 as SFDVKD. With 8 bases clipped from V and 1 base from J, the junction kept 7 bases outside the gene matches.

The table lists this clonotype with many counts. The rearrangement links TRBV28 to TRBJ1-2; maybe TRBD1 (6 bases). CDR1 and CDR2 (germline): MDHEN, SYDVKM. This CDR3 spans 14 amino acids. Trimming removed 6 bases at V and 4 bases at J, with 15 bases between. Here the CDR3 reads CASRGKTGLYGYTF. The CDR3 nucleotides are TGTGCCAGCAGGGGTAAGACAGGACTCTATGGCTACACCTTC.

Written as DNA, the CDR3 is TGTGCCAGCAGTGCTGGAGGGGACGAGCAGTACTTC. Translating gives CASSAGGDEQYF. This chain joins TRBV28 and TRBJ2-7; D might be TRBD2 (6 bases). V lost 5 bases to trimming and J lost 5 bases, with 10 bases between them. Germline CDR1 reads MDHEN; CDR2 reads SYDVKM. The CDR3 runs 12 residues. Drawing the rest from reference TRBV28 and TRBJ2-7, the complete variable domain is DVKVTQSSRYLVKRTGEKVFLECVQDMDHENMFWYRQDPGLGLRLIYFSYDVKMKEKGDIPEGYSVSREKKERFSLILESASTNQTSMYLCASSAGGDEQYFGPGTRLTVT.

This clonotype was detected ten times or more. This chain uses TRBV7-9 with TRBJ2-5; D is unclear. Trimming took 1 base from V and 5 from J, leaving 14 bases between them. The CDR3 covers 15 residues. Germline CDR1 and CDR2: SEHNR and FQNEAQ (reference sequence). Here the CDR3 reads CASSLVFGDGETQYF. CDR3 DNA sequence: TGTGCCAGCAGCTTAGTATTTGGTGACGGGGAGACCCAGTACTTC.

This clonotype was recorded a few times. The chain recombines TRBV20-1 with TRBJ2-6; 12 bases fit TRBD2. V dropped 6 bases and J dropped 2; count of bases not matched to a gene: 11. The CDR3 contains 18 residues. The germline V gene has CDR1 DFQATT and CDR2 SNEGSKA (reference sequence). For the CDR3, the DNA is TGCAGTGCCCCCCAGGGGACTAGCGGGCAGACTGGGGCCAACGTCCTGACTTTC. The encoded protein is CSAPQGTSGQTGANVLTF.

In this sample, this clonotype turned up many times. V and J are TRBV7-6 and TRBJ1-1; maybe TRBD1 (5 bases). Trimming took off 5 bases at V and 0 bases at J, with 13 bases between the two ends. This CDR3 is 15 amino acids long. Germline V CDR1 and CDR2: SGHVS, FNYEAQ. The CDR3 DNA sequence: TGTGCCAGCAGCCGATTGGACAATTTGAACACTGAAGCTTTCTTT. Encoded protein: CASSRLDNLNTEAFF.

This clonotype was seen ten or more times. V usage is TRBV28 and J usage is TRBJ2-5, with D unclear. Germline CDR1 MDHEN, CDR2 SYDVKM. V dropped 2 bases and J dropped 3 bases, with 7 bases sitting between them. The CDR3 length is 13 residues. CDR3 loop: CASSLTQKETQYF. CDR3 nucleotide sequence: TGTGCCAGCAGTTTAACCCAGAAAGAGACCCAGTACTTC.

There are many counts of this clonotype. The gene calls are TRBV7-8 and TRBJ2-2; 7 bases map to TRBD2. V lost 3 bases to trimming and J lost 0 bases; unmatched junction nucleotides: 4. The CDR3 has 16 amino acids. Germline CDR1 and CDR2: SGHVS and FQNEAQ. The DNA of the CDR3 is TGTGCCAGCAGCTTTACTAGCGTCACGAACACCGGGGAGCTGTTTTTT. Its translation is CASSFTSVTNTGELFF. The complete variable domain, with remaining parts taken from reference TRBV7-8 and TRBJ2-2, reads GAGVSQSPRYKVAKRGQDVALRCDPISGHVSLFWYQQALGQGPEFLTYFQNEAQLDKSGLPSDRFFAERPEGSVSTLKIQRTQQEDSAVYLCASSFTSVTNTGELFFGEGSRLTVL.

Many counts were recorded for this clonotype. The rearrangement links TRBV11-2 to TRBJ2-5; 9 nucleotides agree with TRBD1. From germline, CDR1 is SGHAT and CDR2 FQNNGV. The CDR3 is 15 amino acids. V shed 5 bases and J 4 bases; nucleotides not matched to a gene: 8. CDR3 residues: CASSPYGQGRETQYF. The CDR3 coding sequence is TGTGCCAGCAGCCCCTATGGACAGGGGAGAGAGACCCAGTACTTC. The full variable domain, with the rest looked up from reference TRBV11-2 and TRBJ2-5, is EAGVAQSPRYKIIEKRQSVAFWCNPISGHATLYWYQQILGQGPKLLIQFQNNGVVDDSQLPKDRFSAERLKGVDSTLKIQPAKLEDSAVYLCASSPYGQGRETQYFGPGTRLLVL.

This clonotype has at least ten counts. This chain joins TRBV12-5 and TRBJ1-5; D unclear. Germline V CDR1 and CDR2: LGHNT, FRNRAP. The V gene lost 6 bases and the J gene lost 0 bases, with 12 bases spanning the gap. This CDR3 comprises 15 residues. The CDR3 loop reads CASGQTGNSNQPQHF. The CDR3 DNA reads TGTGCTAGTGGACAGACTGGAAATAGCAATCAGCCCCAGCATTTT.

At least ten counts were recorded for this clonotype. The chain carries TRBV6-1 and TRBJ1-2; 12 nucleotides match TRBD1. Germline V gives CDR1 MNHNS, CDR2 SASEGT. Trimming at V came to 4 bases and at J to 8 bases, leaving 8 bases not matched to a gene. The length of the CDR3 is 15 residues. This CDR3 reads CASSARDRGLDGYTF. CDR3 DNA: TGTGCCAGCAGTGCAAGGGACAGGGGGCTGGACGGCTACACCTTC.

This clonotype showed up many times. The genes are TRBV30 and TRBJ1-3; D gene ambiguous. V was trimmed by 0 bases and J by 0 bases, leaving 9 bases between them. The CDR3 has 15 amino acids. Germline V gives CDR1 GTSNPN, CDR2 SVGIG (reference sequence). The chain's CDR3 is CAWSVRAGSGNTIYF. CDR3 bases: TGTGCCTGGAGTGTACGGGCAGGCTCTGGAAACACCATATATTTT.

This clonotype was seen more than once but under ten times. This chain links TRBV20-1 with TRBJ2-2; D is undetermined. Per the germline V gene, CDR1 is DFQATT and CDR2 is SNEGSKA (reference sequence). V was cut by 1 base and J by 0 bases, with 9 bases left in between. This CDR3 is 15 amino acids long. The chain's CDR3 is CSARVRYPNTGELFF. CDR3 bases: TGCAGTGCTAGAGTTCGCTATCCGAACACCGGGGAGCTGTTTTTT.

This clonotype was picked up a small number of times. A much larger clonotype is one base distant, so this may be a read error. The conserved phenylalanine or tryptophan normally closing the CDR3 is absent here, so this likely arose from a read error. The J gene is TRBJ1-1, the V gene TRBV20-1; TRBD1 is a possible D gene (5 bases). The CDR3 is made up of 11 amino acids. Trimming stripped 7 bases from V and 7 bases from J, with 13 bases between. Per germline, CDR1 DFQATT and CDR2 SNEGSKA (reference sequence). In DNA form, the CDR3 reads TGCAGTGTTAGTGGGGGGAATGAAGCTTTCCTT. Protein: CSVSGGNEAFL.

Ten or more counts support this clonotype. This chain connects TRBV5-5 to TRBJ2-1, with no clear D. Per the germline V gene, CDR1 is SGHKS and CDR2 is YYEKEE (reference sequence). The CDR3 extends over 12 amino acids. V lost 0 bases and J lost 9, with 7 bases in between. CDR3 bases: TGTGCCAGCAGCTTGGAGTTTATTGAGCAGTTCTTC. It yields the protein CASSLEFIEQFF.

About this clonotype itself: This may come from a read error, since a much larger clone is one base off. The chain joins TRBV5-1 to TRBJ2-5, with a possible D match to TRBD2 (6 bases). V lost 4 bases, J lost 6 bases, and 22 bases lay in between. The germline V gene has CDR1 SGHRS and CDR2 YFSETQ. This CDR3 has 16 residues. CDR3 region: CASSHTSRRSGKTQYF. The CDR3 nucleotides are TGCGCCAGCAGCCATACTAGCAGGCGCTCGGGAAAGACCCAGTACTTC.

This clonotype was observed at least ten times. The rearrangement uses TRBV4-1 and TRBJ1-5; the D is unclear. V was pared by 1 base and J by 7 bases, with 8 bases between. CDR1 MGHRA and CDR2 YSYEKL come from the germline V gene. This CDR3 is built from 13 residues. CDR3 nucleotide sequence: TGCGCCAGCAGCCAAGCGGGAGAACAGCCCCAGCATTTT. Protein product: CASSQAGEQPQHF.

In its sample, this clonotype was seen many times. This chain links TRBV7-8 with TRBJ2-5; weak D call: TRBD1 (5 bases). CDR3 length: 16 residues. Germline CDR1 reads SGHVS; CDR2 reads FQNEAQ. Trimming left V 1 base short and J 1 base short, with 13 bases between. In nucleotides, the CDR3 is TGTGCCAGCAGCTTAGTTCCTCAGGGCCCCCAAGAGACCCAGTACTTC. Residues: CASSLVPQGPQETQYF.

Ten or more counts support this clonotype. The J gene is TRBJ2-7, the V gene TRBV20-1, with D perhaps given as TRBD1 or TRBD2 (5 bases each). V gave up 0 bases and J gave up 2 bases, with 14 bases separating them. Germline CDR1 reads DFQATT; CDR2 reads SNEGSKA (reference sequence). The CDR3 has 15 residues. CDR3: CSARDPGTYPYEQYF. CDR3 in DNA: TGCAGTGCTAGAGATCCCGGGACCTACCCCTACGAGCAGTACTTC.